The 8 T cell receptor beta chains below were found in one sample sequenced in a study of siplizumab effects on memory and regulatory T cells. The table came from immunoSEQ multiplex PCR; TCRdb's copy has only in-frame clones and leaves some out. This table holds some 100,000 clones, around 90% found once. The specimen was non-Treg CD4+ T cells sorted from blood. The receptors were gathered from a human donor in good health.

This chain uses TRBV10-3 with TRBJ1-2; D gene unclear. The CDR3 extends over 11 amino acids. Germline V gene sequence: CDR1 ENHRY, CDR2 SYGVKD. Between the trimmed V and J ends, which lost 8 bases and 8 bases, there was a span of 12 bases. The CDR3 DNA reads TGTGCCATCGGACTCGGGGAGGGCTACACCTTC. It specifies CAIGLGEGYTF.

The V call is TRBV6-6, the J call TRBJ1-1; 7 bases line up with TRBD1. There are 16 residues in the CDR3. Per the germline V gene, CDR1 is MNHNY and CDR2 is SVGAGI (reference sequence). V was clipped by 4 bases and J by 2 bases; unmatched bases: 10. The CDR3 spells CASSSTGISRNTEAFF. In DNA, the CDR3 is TGTGCCAGCAGTTCGACAGGGATATCTCGCAACACTGAAGCTTTCTTT.

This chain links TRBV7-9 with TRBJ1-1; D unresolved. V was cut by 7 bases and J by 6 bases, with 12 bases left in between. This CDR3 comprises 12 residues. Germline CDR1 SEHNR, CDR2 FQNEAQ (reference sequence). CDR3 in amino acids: CASKPSDAEAFF. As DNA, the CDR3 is TGTGCCAGCAAACCCTCAGACGCTGAAGCTTTCTTT.

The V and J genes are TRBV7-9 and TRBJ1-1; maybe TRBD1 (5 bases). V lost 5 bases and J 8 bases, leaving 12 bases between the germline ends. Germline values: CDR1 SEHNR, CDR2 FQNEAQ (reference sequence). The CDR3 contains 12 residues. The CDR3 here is CASSRRDSEAFF. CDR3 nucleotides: TGTGCCAGCAGCCGACGGGACTCGGAAGCTTTCTTT.

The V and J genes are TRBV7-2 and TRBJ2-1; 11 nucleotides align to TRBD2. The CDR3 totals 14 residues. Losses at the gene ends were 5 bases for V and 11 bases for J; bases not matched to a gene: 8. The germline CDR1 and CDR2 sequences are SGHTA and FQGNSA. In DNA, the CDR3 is TGTGCCAGCAGCGAGAGTAGCGGGAGGGCCCAGCAGTTCTTC. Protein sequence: CASSESSGRAQQFF.

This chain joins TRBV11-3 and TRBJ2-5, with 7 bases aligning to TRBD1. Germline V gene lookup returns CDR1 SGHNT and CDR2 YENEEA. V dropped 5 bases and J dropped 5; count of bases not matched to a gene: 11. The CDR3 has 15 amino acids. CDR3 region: CASSPWTGGTETQYF. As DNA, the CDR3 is TGTGCCAGCAGCCCTTGGACAGGCGGCACGGAGACCCAGTACTTC.

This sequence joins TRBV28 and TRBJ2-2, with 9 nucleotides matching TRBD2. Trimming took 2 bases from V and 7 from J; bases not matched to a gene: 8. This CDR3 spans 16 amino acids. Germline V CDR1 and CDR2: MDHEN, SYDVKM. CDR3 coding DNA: TGTGCCAGCAGTTTAGTCCCGGGACTAGCAGGCGGGGAGCTGTTTTTT. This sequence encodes CASSLVPGLAGGELFF.

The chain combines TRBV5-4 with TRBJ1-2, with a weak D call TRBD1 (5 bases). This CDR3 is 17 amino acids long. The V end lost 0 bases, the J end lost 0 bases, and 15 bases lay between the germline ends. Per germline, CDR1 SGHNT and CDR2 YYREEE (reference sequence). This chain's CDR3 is CASSLVSAGQTNYGYTF. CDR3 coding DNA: TGTGCCAGCAGCTTGGTCTCGGCAGGACAAACTAACTATGGCTACACCTTC.